The 10 T cell receptor beta chains reported below all come from one sample, sequenced in a study of T cell repertoires in cytomegalovirus infection. Their target antigens are unknown. MiXCR was run by TCRdb on the reads, yielding one entry per CDR3 protein. Here the sample spans more than 55,000 distinct CDR3 sequences, roughly 20% being singletons. This sample comprised CD8+ T cells from cultured PBMCs, obtained from culture after CMV antigen stimulation. All receptors derive from a human donor in good health (CMV status not recorded). Some clones in this sample may be carry-over from other donors' samples.

About this clonotype itself: The junction differs from germline at one of its ends, possibly a read error. CDR3 coding DNA: TGCGCCAGCATCCAACTTCCAACGGACCAGCCCCAGCATTTT. Its translation: CASIQLPTDQPQHF. This rearrangement joins TRBV4-1 to TRBJ1-5; D gene ambiguous. Germline lookup yields CDR1 MGHRA and CDR2 YSYEKL. The CDR3 runs 14 residues.

This clonotype was counted between two and nine times. V gene TRBV7-9 combines with J gene TRBJ2-3; 10 bases align to TRBD2. This CDR3 is built from 16 residues. Germline values: CDR1 SEHNR, CDR2 FQNEAQ (reference sequence). V shed 2 bases and J 0 bases; nucleotides not matched to a gene: 2. The CDR3 spells CASSLLAGASTDTQYF. CDR3 DNA sequence: TGTGCCAGCAGCTTACTAGCGGGGGCAAGCACAGATACGCAGTATTTT.

This clonotype was seen a few times. CDR3 DNA sequence: TGTGCCAGCAGATATGGGACCACACAAGAGACCCAGTACTTC. Protein product: CASRYGTTQETQYF. The chain combines TRBV12-3 or TRBV12-4 with TRBJ2-5, with D tentatively TRBD1 or TRBD2 (5 bases each). V was trimmed by 6 bases and J by 2 bases, leaving 13 bases between them. The CDR3 spans 14 residues.

DNA for the CDR3: TGTGCCAGCAGCTTAGTAATGGGCAGGTTGGACACTGAAGCTTTCTTT. Its translation is CASSLVMGRLDTEAFF. The chain employs TRBV11-3 and TRBJ1-1; D gene ambiguous. V lost 1 base, J lost 3 bases, and 15 bases lay in between. The CDR3 length is 16 residues. Germline V lookup: CDR1 SGHNT, CDR2 YENEEA.

The chain employs TRBV6-1 and TRBJ1-5; TRBD1 might be the D (6 bases). Trimming took 6 bases from V and 1 from J, leaving 13 bases between them. CDR1 and CDR2 (germline): MNHNS, SASEGT. This CDR3 has 15 residues. The CDR3 here is CASSEQGKSNQPQHF. In nucleotides, the CDR3 is TGTGCCAGCAGCGAACAGGGTAAAAGCAATCAGCCCCAGCATTTT.

The V call is TRBV7-3, the J call TRBJ1-2; D might be TRBD1 (6 bases). The CDR3 is made up of 15 amino acids. Germline assignment: CDR1 SGHTA and CDR2 FQGTGA. V lost 5 bases and J lost 2, with 15 bases in between. CDR3 in DNA: TGTGCCAGCAGCAGGGGCCAGGGGTCCAACTATGGCTACACCTTC. Its protein product is CASSRGQGSNYGYTF. Full variable domain (rest looked up from reference TRBV7-3 and TRBJ1-2): GAGVSQTPSNKVTEKGKYVELRCDPISGHTALYWYRQSLGQGPEFLIYFQGTGAADDSGLPNDRFFAVRPEGSVSTLKIQRTERGDSAVYLCASSRGQGSNYGYTFGSGTRLTVV.

This clonotype was seen a handful of times. The rearrangement uses TRBV7-9 and TRBJ2-7; 8 bases are shared with TRBD1. CDR1 SEHNR and CDR2 FQNEAQ come from the germline V gene (reference sequence). V gave up 3 bases and J gave up 7 bases; unmatched junction bases: 8. This CDR3 is built from 14 residues. The CDR3 DNA is TGTGCCAGCAGCTTTTCCGGGACAGGAAGAGAGCAGTACTTC. Translated: CASSFSGTGREQYF.

The CDR3 DNA reads TGCGCCAGCAGCCAAGATCTATCCGGGACTGGCTCCTACAATGAGCAGTTCTTC. Translation: CASSQDLSGTGSYNEQFF. The V and J genes are TRBV4-3 and TRBJ2-1, with D perhaps matching TRBD2 (6 bases). Trimming removed 0 bases from V and 0 bases from J, with 15 bases in between. CDR3 size: 18 residues. CDR1 and CDR2 from the germline V gene are LGHNA and YSLEER.

CDR3 DNA sequence: TGTGCCAGCAGCTTCGTTGGGACAGTTTATGGCTACACCTTC. Encoded protein: CASSFVGTVYGYTF. J is TRBJ1-2 and V is TRBV7-2, with 7 bases fitting TRBD1. The CDR3 has 14 residues. V was pared by 3 bases and J by 5 bases, with 6 bases of the junction left unmatched. Germline values: CDR1 SGHTA, CDR2 FQGNSA.

Only a few counts were recorded for this clonotype. The chain couples TRBV7-9 to TRBJ2-3, with D perhaps TRBD2 (5 bases). CDR1 is SEHNR and CDR2 is FQNEAQ in the germline V gene (reference sequence). The CDR3 runs 16 residues. V lost 1 base and J 5 bases, leaving 16 bases between the germline ends. The CDR3 sequence is CASSLDNWETGDTQYF. CDR3 nucleotides: TGTGCCAGCAGCTTAGACAACTGGGAGACCGGAGATACGCAGTATTTT.